This T cell receptor (beta chain) was recorded in a study of blood T cell repertoires in COVID-19. Study overall: PBMCs, B-cell-depleted T cells, or T cells provided the cDNA or gDNA that made up the material.

In the authors' workflow: For nucleated cells, counts were estimated from reference gene primer amplification. Sequenced by immunoSEQ multiplex PCR; TCRdb stores in-frame clones only, minus some. That table supplies the V and J calls and clone size; D and trimming were determined from the DNA. The table has around 220,000 clones, 75% to 90% seen once. This clone was seen more than once but under ten times. This receptor was identified in a human donor in a cohort sampled during active COVID-19. The sequenced material came from peripheral blood.

The CDR3 DNA reads as TGTGCCAGCAGTGACAGGGGGCCCACTGAAGCTTTCTTT. This gives the protein CASSDRGPTEAFF. The chain recombines TRBV27 with TRBJ1-1; TRBD1 agrees at 10 bases. The V gene's germline CDR1 is MNHEY and CDR2 SMNVEV (reference sequence). The V gene end was trimmed by 5 bases and the J gene end by 4 bases; junction bases not matched to a gene: 1. The CDR3 is 13 residues long.